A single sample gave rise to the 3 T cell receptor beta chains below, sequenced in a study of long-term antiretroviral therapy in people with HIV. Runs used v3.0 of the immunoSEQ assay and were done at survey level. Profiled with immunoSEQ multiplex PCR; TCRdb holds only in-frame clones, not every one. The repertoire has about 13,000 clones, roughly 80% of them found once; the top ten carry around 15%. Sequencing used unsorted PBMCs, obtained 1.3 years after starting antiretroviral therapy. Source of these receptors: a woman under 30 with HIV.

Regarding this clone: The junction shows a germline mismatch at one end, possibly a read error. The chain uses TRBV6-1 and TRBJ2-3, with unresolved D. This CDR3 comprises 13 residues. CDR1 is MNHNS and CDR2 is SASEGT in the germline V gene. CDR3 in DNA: TGTGCCAGCACACACTCACGCACATATACGCAGTATTTT. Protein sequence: CASTHSRTYTQYF.

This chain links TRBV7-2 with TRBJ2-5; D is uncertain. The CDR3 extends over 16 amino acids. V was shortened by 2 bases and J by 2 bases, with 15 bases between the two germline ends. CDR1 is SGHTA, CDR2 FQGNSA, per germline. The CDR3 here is CASSLSTRNGQETQYF. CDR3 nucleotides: TGTGCCAGCAGCTTATCGACACGGAACGGACAAGAGACCCAGTACTTC.

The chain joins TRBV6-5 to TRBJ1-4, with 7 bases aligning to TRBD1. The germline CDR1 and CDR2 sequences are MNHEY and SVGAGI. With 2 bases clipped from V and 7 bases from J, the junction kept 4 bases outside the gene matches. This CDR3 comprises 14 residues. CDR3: CASSYGGGGEKLFF. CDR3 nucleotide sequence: TGTGCCAGCAGTTACGGAGGGGGCGGTGAAAAACTGTTTTTT.